This T cell receptor (beta chain) was sequenced for a study of Graves' ophthalmopathy and Graves' hyperthyroidism. For the study at large: The collection of peripheral blood took place at initial diagnosis, before any treatment. Study outcomes and limitations: Built on 13 signatures, a model told ophthalmopathy apart from stable hyperthyroidism with about 91% sensitivity and approximately 80% specificity. A majority of expanded thyroid clonotypes exceeding 0.001 frequency were likewise present in blood.

The CDR3 totals 16 residues. The germline CDR1 and CDR2 sequences are SGHDN and FVKESK. The ends were cut back, 0 bases at V and 8 bases at J, with 17 bases in the middle. The diagnostic workup employed clinical symptoms, serum thyroxine, TRAb, thyroid ultrasound and orbital computed tomography. RNA transcripts provided the template for amplifying TCR beta CDR3 regions. Investigators did first-round RT-PCR with HTBI primers, then second-round multiplex PCR. TCRdb independently ran MiXCR on the multiplex PCR reads; one entry per CDR3 protein. In the table there are almost 750,000 distinct CDR3 sequences, around 40% of which are singletons. This clonotype was detected only a few times. The target antigen is unknown.

The TCR was taken from an adult man with Graves' ophthalmopathy. Sequencing input: peripheral blood. This chain connects TRBV14 to TRBJ1-3, with D uncertain. The CDR3 here is CASSQDSRRIQDTIYF. In nucleotides, the CDR3 is TGTGCCAGCAGCCAAGATTCACGTCGAATACAAGACACCATATATTTT.